Included here is one T cell receptor beta chain sequence, with context. Its antigen is not known. The time point is: week 23, last vaccination. One vaccine dose held 300 ug of mutant IDH1 20-mer peptide and came with topical imiquimod. The method was immunoSEQ multiplex PCR; TCRdb's version includes in-frame clones alone and lacks a portion of them. The sample includes approximately 39,000 clones, roughly 80% of them seen just once. This sample is drawn from a study of a mutant IDH1 vaccine in newly diagnosed glioma. Study as a whole: The patients were given eight vaccinations, one each in weeks 1, 3, 5, 7, 11, 15, 19 and 23. Therapy received beforehand was radiotherapy, temozolomide, or both, with most patients given both.

Trimming removed 6 bases from V and 6 bases from J, with 18 bases in between. Germline CDR1 reads MDHEN; CDR2 reads SYDVKM. The CDR3 is made up of 14 amino acids. Source: PBMCs, taken from a glioma patient whose treatment included an IDH1 peptide vaccine. The clonotype originates from a man aged 35 to 55 with glioma. The rearrangement joins TRBV28 to TRBJ2-7, with D perhaps TRBD1 (6 bases). The CDR3 bases are TGTGCCAGCAGCTTCGGACAGATCCTCTCCGAGCAGTACTTC. Translating it yields CASSFGQILSEQYF.